Below are 21 T cell receptor beta chains sequenced from a single sample in a study of CD8+ T cells in alopecia areata. Reverse transcribed after extraction, RNA yielded cDNA as the sequencing template. The method was immunoSEQ multiplex PCR; TCRdb's version includes in-frame clones alone and lacks a portion of them. The sample has 130,000 to 150,000 clones, roughly half seen once; the top ten hold less than 1%. The starting material was CD4+ T cells sorted from blood, obtained at week 0. These receptors were collected from a human donor with alopecia areata.

This clone has more than one count but fewer than ten. CDR3 sequence: CASSKGQWDAGELFF. The CDR3 DNA sequence: TGTGCCAGTAGTAAGGGACAGTGGGACGCCGGGGAGCTGTTTTTT. The chain employs TRBV19 and TRBJ2-2; 7 nucleotides align to TRBD1. V lost 4 bases, J lost 6 bases, and 8 bases stayed unmatched. This CDR3 is built from 15 residues. Germline V gives CDR1 LNHDA, CDR2 SQIVND (reference sequence).

A few counts support this clone. This chain joins TRBV4-1 and TRBJ1-2; TRBD1 is a possible D gene (6 bases). The CDR3 runs 16 residues. The V end was cut by 3 bases, the J end by 3 bases, with 17 bases between. Germline values: CDR1 MGHRA, CDR2 YSYEKL. CDR3: CASSHLQGALHYGYTF. Here the CDR3 DNA reads TGCGCCAGCAGCCACCTACAGGGAGCCCTCCACTATGGCTACACCTTC.

The rearrangement uses TRBV15 and TRBJ2-2; 8 bases are shared with TRBD2. The V gene's germline CDR1 is LNHNV and CDR2 YYDKDF (reference sequence). This CDR3 is built from 16 residues. The ends lost 5 bases at V and 3 bases at J; junction bases unmatched: 8. The DNA of the CDR3 is TGTGCCACCAGCCACCGGGAGGGGCCGGACACCGGGGAGCTGTTTTTT. As protein: CATSHREGPDTGELFF.

The chain uses TRBV7-9 and TRBJ1-1; no clear D gene. The CDR3 is made up of 13 amino acids. The ends were cut back, 5 bases at V and 1 base at J, with 8 bases in the middle. Germline loops: CDR1 SEHNR, CDR2 FQNEAQ (reference sequence). As DNA, the CDR3 is TGTGCCAGCAGCCCAGGACGGAACACTGAAGCTTTCTTT. Protein sequence: CASSPGRNTEAFF.

The table lists this clone with a few counts. The chain recombines TRBV10-3 with TRBJ1-3, with D maybe TRBD1 (6 bases). This CDR3 is 15 amino acids long. The ends were cut back, 10 bases at V and 0 bases at J, with 16 bases in the middle. Germline CDR1 is ENHRY and CDR2 is SYGVKD. CDR3 amino acids: CASRETGSSGNTIYF. CDR3 sequence (DNA): TGTGCCAGCCGAGAGACAGGAAGCTCTGGAAACACCATATATTTT.

V is TRBV29-1 and J is TRBJ1-5; 7 bases are a match to TRBD1. This CDR3 region has 13 residues. The germline V gene has CDR1 SQVTM and CDR2 ANQGSEA. The junction had 6 bases not matched to a gene; V was cut back by 6 bases and J by 4 bases. CDR3 nucleotide sequence: TGCAGCGTGGGGCCAGGGGGTAATCAGCCCCAGCATTTT. Protein: CSVGPGGNQPQHF.

V gene TRBV9 combines with J gene TRBJ1-3, with D possibly being TRBD1 (6 bases). This CDR3 has 14 amino acids. Germline CDR1 reads SGDLS; CDR2 reads YYNGEE. With 3 bases removed from V and 3 bases from J, the gap between germline ends came to 10 bases. The CDR3 region has the DNA TGTGCCAGCAGCGCAGGGGTTGGTGGAAACACCATATATTTT. Protein sequence: CASSAGVGGNTIYF.

The rearrangement uses TRBV30 and TRBJ2-5, with TRBD1 identical over 7 bases. The CDR3 consists of 14 residues. CDR1 GTSNPN and CDR2 SVGIG come from the germline V gene (reference sequence). The V gene end was trimmed by 0 bases and the J gene end by 5 bases; junction bases not matched to a gene: 6. CDR3 bases: TGTGCCTGGAGTGTACAAGGGGGCAGTGAGACCCAGTACTTC. Protein sequence: CAWSVQGGSETQYF.

The chain couples TRBV27 to TRBJ1-1; no definite D call. Trimming stripped 10 bases from V and 0 bases from J, with 6 bases between. Germline V gene sequence: CDR1 MNHEY, CDR2 SMNVEV (reference sequence). This CDR3 has 11 amino acids. Here the CDR3 reads CATHLNTEAFF. The DNA of the CDR3 is TGTGCCACCCACCTGAACACTGAAGCTTTCTTT.

This clone was counted a few times. The chain recombines TRBV4-1 with TRBJ1-5; D not certain. Germline V gene data show CDR1 as MGHRA and CDR2 as YSYEKL. The V and J ends lost 4 bases and 6 bases respectively, with 10 bases between them. This CDR3 contains 13 residues. CDR3 nucleotides: TGCGCCAGCAGCCGCCTAGACGGTCAGCCCCAGCATTTT. Its translation is CASSRLDGQPQHF.

This clone was detected once. This chain connects TRBV7-2 to TRBJ2-2; D not resolved. The CDR3 is made up of 13 amino acids. Trimming stripped 1 base from V and 5 bases from J, with 5 bases between. CDR1 is SGHTA, CDR2 FQGNSA, per germline. The CDR3 nucleotides read TGTGCCAGCAGCTTAGTTAGGACCGGGGAGCTGTTTTTT. Translated, it gives CASSLVRTGELFF.

The chain uses TRBV5-1 and TRBJ2-6; TRBD1 is a possible D gene (5 bases). The V gene lost 0 bases and the J gene lost 2 bases, with 6 bases spanning the gap. This CDR3 region has 15 residues. Germline V gene sequence: CDR1 SGHRS, CDR2 YFSETQ. The CDR3 nucleotides are TGCGCCAGCAGCTTGGAAGGGGCTGGGGCCAACGTCCTGACTTTC. It is translated as CASSLEGAGANVLTF.

In this sample, this clone turned up once. The identical CDR3 is also encoded by other nucleotide sequences in the sample. The V and J genes are TRBV20-1 and TRBJ2-7; D is unresolved. The V end lost 1 base, the J end lost 4 bases, and 5 bases lay between the germline ends. This CDR3 comprises 11 residues. CDR1 and CDR2 from the germline V gene are DFQATT and SNEGSKA (reference sequence). CDR3 region: CSARGGYEQYF. The CDR3 DNA sequence: TGCAGTGCTAGAGGGGGTTACGAGCAGTACTTC.

The chain employs TRBV7-2 and TRBJ2-1; TRBD2 matches 9 bases. The CDR3 runs 15 residues. CDR1 and CDR2 (germline): SGHTA, FQGNSA. Trimming at V came to 6 bases and at J to 6 bases, leaving 9 bases not matched to a gene. This CDR3 reads CASSPRTSAFNEQFF. The CDR3 DNA follows: TGTGCCAGCAGTCCCCGGACTAGCGCCTTCAATGAGCAGTTCTTC.

This sequence joins TRBV4-3 and TRBJ2-1; 7 nucleotides line up with TRBD2. With V trimmed by 3 bases and J by 0 bases, 5 bases remained unmatched. Germline values: CDR1 LGHNA, CDR2 YSLEER. The CDR3 runs to 16 residues. CDR3 in amino acids: CASSQEASGSYNEQFF. In nucleotides, the CDR3 is TGCGCCAGCAGCCAGGAGGCTAGCGGCTCCTACAATGAGCAGTTCTTC.

The chain has TRBV4-1 and TRBJ2-1; D is perhaps TRBD1 or TRBD2 (5 bases each). The CDR3 is 14 amino acids. Germline V lookup: CDR1 MGHRA, CDR2 YSYEKL. The V end lost 0 bases, the J end lost 8 bases, and 11 bases lay between the germline ends. In nucleotides, the CDR3 is TGCGCCAGCAGCCAAGATGGGACGGACGATGAGCAGTTCTTC. It codes for CASSQDGTDDEQFF.

In DNA form, the CDR3 reads TGTGCCAGCAGCGTACGACTACTAACCAACACCGGGGAGCTGTTTTTT. Residues: CASSVRLLTNTGELFF. The genes are TRBV7-6 and TRBJ2-2, with D maybe TRBD2 (5 bases). V lost 5 bases, J lost 2 bases, and 15 bases lay in between. Per germline, CDR1 SGHVS and CDR2 FNYEAQ. The CDR3 totals 16 residues.

CDR3 DNA sequence: TGTGCCAGCAGCCCGGGACAGGGCGGCTACGAGCAGTACTTC. This encodes CASSPGQGGYEQYF. The chain combines TRBV4-2 with TRBJ2-7, with TRBD1 matching over 9 bases. CDR1 is LGHNA and CDR2 is YNFKEQ in the germline V gene. The CDR3 runs 14 residues. J gave up 3 bases and V 4 bases, and 4 bases lay outside the gene matches.

The sample holds a few counts of this clone. This chain joins TRBV6-5 and TRBJ2-5, with D perhaps given as TRBD1 or TRBD2 (5 bases each). V was pared by 2 bases and J by 4 bases, with 8 bases between. CDR1 is MNHEY, CDR2 SVGAGI, per germline. CDR3 length equals 13 residues. The chain's CDR3 is CASSYGGRETQYF. The CDR3 DNA reads as TGTGCCAGCAGTTACGGGGGTCGAGAGACCCAGTACTTC.

The chain has TRBV9 and TRBJ1-4; 7 positions match TRBD1. The CDR3 extends over 16 amino acids. CDR1 is SGDLS, CDR2 YYNGEE, per germline. V lost 4 bases, J lost 0 bases, and 6 bases stayed unmatched. CDR3 protein: CASSSRGAATNEKLFF. CDR3 nucleotides: TGTGCCAGCAGCTCCAGGGGGGCAGCAACTAATGAAAAACTGTTTTTT.

This clone was seen a few times. The genes are TRBV27 and TRBJ2-7; 8 bases line up with TRBD1. The CDR3 extends over 14 amino acids. V gave up 7 bases and J gave up 6 bases; unmatched junction bases: 11. Germline V gene lookup returns CDR1 MNHEY and CDR2 SMNVEV (reference sequence). CDR3 nucleotides: TGTGCCAGCAAAACAGGGGGATGGGGGGTCGAGCAGTACTTC. Translated: CASKTGGWGVEQYF.